The 3 T cell receptor beta chains presented below share a single source sample, sequenced in a study of blood T cell repertoires in COVID-19. Profiled with immunoSEQ multiplex PCR; TCRdb holds only in-frame clones, not every one. This sample has roughly 230,000 clones, with about 90% found just once. Specimen: peripheral blood. These receptors all come from a woman aged 55-69 years with COVID-19, enrolled during active disease.

This chain joins TRBV7-3 and TRBJ1-2, with 9 bases that match TRBD1. This CDR3 has 14 amino acids. CDR1 SGHTA and CDR2 FQGTGA come from the germline V gene. After removal of 5 bases from V and 6 bases from J, the junction contained 7 bases not matched to a gene. The CDR3: CASSLTGGVHGYTF. In nucleotides, the CDR3 is TGTGCCAGCAGCCTTACAGGGGGCGTTCATGGCTACACCTTC.

The chain employs TRBV5-4 and TRBJ2-7; 11 bases map to TRBD1. Germline CDR1 is SGHNT and CDR2 is YYREEE (reference sequence). This CDR3 region has 15 residues. The V gene end was trimmed by 4 bases and the J gene end by 5 bases; junction bases not matched to a gene: 8. CDR3 loop: CASSQGTGGRNEQYF. CDR3 nucleotide sequence: TGTGCCAGCAGCCAAGGGACAGGGGGTAGGAACGAGCAGTACTTC.

The V gene is TRBV2, the J gene TRBJ1-5; 12 bases fit TRBD1. V lost 5 bases, J lost 2 bases, and 4 bases stayed unmatched. The CDR3 sequence is 16 residues long. Germline CDR1 is SNHLY and CDR2 is FYNNEI. The DNA of the CDR3 is TGTGCCAGCAGTCTCGGGACAGGGGGCGGCAATCAGCCCCAGCATTTT. It yields the protein CASSLGTGGGNQPQHF.